These 21 T cell receptor beta chains originate from one sample sequenced in a study of blood T cell repertoires in COVID-19. The method was immunoSEQ multiplex PCR; TCRdb's version includes in-frame clones alone and lacks a portion of them. The sample contains 150,000 or so clones, around 80% of which appear only once. The material sequenced was PBMCs or T cells enriched from blood (not recorded which). The receptors derive from a woman aged 55-69 years who had recovered from COVID-19.

The chain employs TRBV3-1 (or the pseudogene TRBV3-2) and TRBJ2-7; the D gene is possibly TRBD2 (5 bases). The germline V gene has CDR1 LGHDT and CDR2 YNNKEL (reference sequence). The V end was cut by 0 bases, the J end by 6 bases, with 12 bases between. The CDR3 is 14 residues long. CDR3 loop: CASSQDVRVGEQYF. For the CDR3, the DNA is TGTGCCAGCAGCCAAGATGTGCGGGTCGGCGAGCAGTACTTC.

This chain joins TRBV10-3 and TRBJ1-3, with TRBD1 matching over 12 bases. After removal of 6 bases from V and 2 bases from J, the junction contained 5 bases not matched to a gene. CDR3 length: 16 residues. Looked up from germline, CDR1 is ENHRY and CDR2 is SYGVKD. This CDR3 is CAIRAGQGAPGNTIYF. The CDR3 coding sequence is TGTGCCATCAGAGCGGGACAGGGGGCGCCTGGAAACACCATATATTTT.

The chain recombines TRBV6-2 or TRBV6-3 with TRBJ2-5; TRBD2 agrees at 14 bases. This CDR3 spans 19 amino acids. After removal of 0 bases from V and 4 bases from J, the junction contained 10 bases not matched to a gene. In germline, CDR1 is MNHEY, CDR2 SVGEGT. The CDR3 here is CASSYSTRLAGGNGETQYF. Here the CDR3 DNA reads TGTGCCAGCAGTTACTCGACGAGACTAGCGGGGGGGAACGGAGAGACCCAGTACTTC.

V and J are TRBV4-1 and TRBJ1-4; possible D gene TRBD1, 6 bases. The CDR3 runs 15 residues. Trimming stripped 5 bases from V and 11 bases from J, with 21 bases between. CDR1 and CDR2 (germline): MGHRA, YSYEKL. CDR3 DNA: TGCGCCAGCAGCTCGGTCCAGGCTCCAGGGGAGAAACTGTTTTTT. It specifies CASSSVQAPGEKLFF.

This chain uses TRBV7-2 with TRBJ2-3, with 8 nucleotides matching TRBD2. The CDR3 totals 16 residues. The junction had 6 bases not matched to a gene; V was cut back by 2 bases and J by 2 bases. In germline, CDR1 is SGHTA, CDR2 FQGNSA. CDR3 coding DNA: TGTGCCAGCAGCTTATACGCGGGGGGTACCACAGATACGCAGTATTTT. Residues: CASSLYAGGTTDTQYF.

The CDR3: CASGGQDSYGYTF. The CDR3 coding sequence is TGTGCCAGCGGAGGTCAGGACTCCTATGGCTACACCTTC. This chain connects TRBV9 to TRBJ1-2; D is undetermined. V was pared by 7 bases and J by 4 bases, with 14 bases between. Germline lookup yields CDR1 SGDLS and CDR2 YYNGEE. The CDR3 has 13 amino acids.

The chain uses TRBV7-2 and TRBJ2-7, with TRBD2 as a possible D gene (6 bases). The CDR3 is 14 amino acids. Trimming shortened V by 3 bases and J by 4 bases, and 13 bases separated the two germline ends. The germline V gene has CDR1 SGHTA and CDR2 FQGNSA. As DNA, the CDR3 is TGTGCCAGCAGCTTCATCGGGGGTCAGTACGAGCAGTACTTC. It translates to CASSFIGGQYEQYF.

At least ten counts were recorded for this clone. CDR3 loop: CATSDWDTDNEQFF. The CDR3 bases are TGTGCCACCAGTGATTGGGACACCGACAATGAGCAGTTCTTC. The genes are TRBV24-1 and TRBJ2-1; possibly TRBD1 for D (6 bases). CDR1 and CDR2 from the germline V gene are KGHDR and SFDVKD. Trimming took 2 bases from V and 5 from J, leaving 9 bases between them. The CDR3 extends over 14 amino acids.

This chain uses TRBV5-1 with TRBJ2-7; D is possibly TRBD1 (6 bases). In germline, CDR1 is SGHRS, CDR2 YFSETQ. This CDR3 has 15 amino acids. Trimming stripped 4 bases from V and 1 base from J, with 15 bases between. As DNA, the CDR3 is TGCGCCAGCAGCCCGGACAGTGGGAGTTCCTACGAGCAGTACTTC. Its protein product is CASSPDSGSSYEQYF.

The chain links TRBV7-3 to TRBJ2-5; D not resolved. With 2 bases removed from V and 0 bases from J, the gap between germline ends came to 13 bases. The CDR3 contains 16 residues. Per germline, CDR1 SGHTA and CDR2 FQGTGA. The CDR3 spells CASSLLGYTNQETQYF. The CDR3 nucleotides are TGTGCCAGCAGCTTACTTGGCTATACTAACCAAGAGACCCAGTACTTC. The full variable domain, its missing parts supplied by reference TRBV7-3 and TRBJ2-5, is GAGVSQTPSNKVTEKGKYVELRCDPISGHTALYWYRQSLGQGPEFLIYFQGTGAADDSGLPNDRFFAVRPEGSVSTLKIQRTERGDSAVYLCASSLLGYTNQETQYFGPGTRLLVL.

The genes are TRBV30 and TRBJ1-5, with 9 bases matching TRBD1. Germline CDR1 and CDR2: GTSNPN and SVGIG (reference sequence). The junction had 2 bases not matched to a gene; V was cut back by 4 bases and J by 4 bases. CDR3 length equals 13 residues. As DNA, the CDR3 is TGTGCCTGGAACAGGGGGCCGAATCAGCCCCAGCATTTT. Protein: CAWNRGPNQPQHF.

This clone was found a few times. The chain has TRBV4-1 and TRBJ1-1; TRBD1 matches 8 bases. J was trimmed by 5 bases and V by 3 bases; bases with no gene match: 2. This CDR3 is 13 amino acids long. Germline CDR1 is MGHRA and CDR2 is YSYEKL. The CDR3 loop reads CASSHDRGTEAFF. CDR3 DNA: TGCGCCAGCAGCCACGACAGGGGAACTGAAGCTTTCTTT.

This sequence joins TRBV19 and TRBJ1-2, with D uncertain. From germline, CDR1 is LNHDA and CDR2 SQIVND (reference sequence). The ends were cut back, 4 bases at V and 4 bases at J, with 10 bases in the middle. This CDR3 has 13 residues. The CDR3 DNA reads TGTGCCAGTAGTAGACCAGGCAGCTATGGCTACACCTTC. Protein: CASSRPGSYGYTF.

The V and J genes are TRBV5-4 and TRBJ2-7; 9 bases fit TRBD1. Losses at the gene ends were 2 bases for V and 1 base for J; bases not matched to a gene: 7. This CDR3 contains 16 residues. CDR1 SGHNT and CDR2 YYREEE come from the germline V gene (reference sequence). CDR3 residues: CASSFLGQGKSYEQYF. DNA of the CDR3: TGTGCCAGCAGCTTTCTCGGACAGGGGAAATCCTACGAGCAGTACTTC.

The rearrangement links TRBV9 to TRBJ2-3; D remains ambiguous. This CDR3 is built from 14 residues. Trimming took off 4 bases at V and 6 bases at J, with 15 bases between the two ends. Germline V gene sequence: CDR1 SGDLS, CDR2 YYNGEE. The CDR3 spells CASSPHERSDTQYF. The CDR3 nucleotides read TGTGCCAGCAGCCCCCATGAGCGTTCGGATACGCAGTATTTT.

Details on this clone: The junction and the germline gene differ at one end; a read error may be behind it. For the CDR3, the DNA is TGCGCCAGCAGCTTAGGTACAGGGAACCCCGGGGAGCTGTTTTTT. Protein sequence: CASSLGTGNPGELFF. The rearrangement links TRBV5-1 to TRBJ2-2; a possible D gene is TRBD1 (6 bases). Germline V CDR1 and CDR2: SGHRS, YFSETQ. The CDR3 contains 15 residues.

This clone was found a few times. This chain joins TRBV11-2 and TRBJ1-4; tentative D call: TRBD1 (6 bases). The CDR3 loop spans 13 amino acids. CDR1 is SGHAT and CDR2 is FQNNGV in the germline V gene. V dropped 0 bases and J dropped 14 bases, with 13 bases sitting between them. CDR3 nucleotides: TGTGCCAGCAGCTTAGAAGGGGGTTCAAAGCTGTTTTTT. This codes for CASSLEGGSKLFF.

J is TRBJ2-1 and V is TRBV9; D perhaps matches TRBD2 (7 bases). V was pared by 1 base and J by 0 bases, with 11 bases between. Germline loops: CDR1 SGDLS, CDR2 YYNGEE. The CDR3 has 16 residues. The CDR3 DNA sequence: TGTGCCAGCAGCGTAAGGGGAGGGGGCTCCTACAATGAGCAGTTCTTC. Translated, it gives CASSVRGGGSYNEQFF.

The chain recombines TRBV9 with TRBJ2-7; a weak D match, TRBD1 (5 bases). V dropped 3 bases and J dropped 10 bases, with 17 bases sitting between them. Germline-derived CDR1 and CDR2 are SGDLS and YYNGEE. The CDR3 length is 13 residues. CDR3: CASSAQGASYQYF. The CDR3 nucleotides are TGTGCCAGCAGCGCCCAAGGGGCCTCCTATCAGTACTTC.

This clone was recorded only once. This chain joins TRBV23-1 and TRBJ2-1; D unclear. TRBV23-1 is designated an ORF whose function remains uncertain. The CDR3 runs to 12 residues. Trimming took off 0 bases at V and 10 bases at J, with 7 bases between the two ends. The CDR3 is CASSQSAGEQFF. The CDR3 bases are TGCGCCAGCAGTCAATCGGCCGGGGAGCAGTTCTTC.

The V call is TRBV11-2, the J call TRBJ1-1; a weak D match, TRBD1 (5 bases). The CDR3 covers 10 residues. Trimming took off 5 bases at V and 8 bases at J, with 6 bases between the two ends. CDR1 and CDR2 (germline): SGHAT, FQNNGV. The CDR3 DNA reads TGTGCCAGCAGCCAGGGAGAAGCTTTCTTT. Translation: CASSQGEAFF.